This TCR beta chain was profiled in a study of cytotoxic CD8 clonotypes in ibrutinib-treated CLL. Produced via immunoSEQ multiplex PCR; TCRdb's table is partial and in-frame only. The table has approximately 120,000 clones, 45% to 65% seen once. The V gene lost 6 bases and the J gene lost 8 bases, with 16 bases spanning the gap. Germline lookup yields CDR1 WNHNN and CDR2 SYGVQD (reference sequence). The CDR3 loop spans 14 amino acids. Cryopreserved PBMCs supplied around 1.8 micrograms of genomic DNA for TCR beta libraries. V usage is TRBV10-1 and J usage is TRBJ1-4, with TRBD1 as a possible D gene (6 bases). Here the sequenced sample was PBMCs, taken after 24 months of ibrutinib treatment. The source of this sequence is a human donor with chronic lymphocytic leukemia. The CDR3 DNA reads TGCGCCAGCAGACCGACCGGGACACGAGAAAAACTGTTTTTT. It codes for CASRPTGTREKLFF.